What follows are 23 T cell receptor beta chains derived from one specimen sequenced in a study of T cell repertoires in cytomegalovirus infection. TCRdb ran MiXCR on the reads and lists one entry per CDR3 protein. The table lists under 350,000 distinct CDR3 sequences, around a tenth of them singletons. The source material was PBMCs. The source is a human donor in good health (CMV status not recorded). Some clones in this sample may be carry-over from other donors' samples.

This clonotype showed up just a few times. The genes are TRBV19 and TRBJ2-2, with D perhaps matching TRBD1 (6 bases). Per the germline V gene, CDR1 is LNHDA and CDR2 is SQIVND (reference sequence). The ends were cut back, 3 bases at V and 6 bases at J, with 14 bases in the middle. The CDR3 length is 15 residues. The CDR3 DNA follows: TGTGCCAGTAGTATTGAGACAGGTTGGGCCGGGGAGCTGTTTTTT. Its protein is CASSIETGWAGELFF.

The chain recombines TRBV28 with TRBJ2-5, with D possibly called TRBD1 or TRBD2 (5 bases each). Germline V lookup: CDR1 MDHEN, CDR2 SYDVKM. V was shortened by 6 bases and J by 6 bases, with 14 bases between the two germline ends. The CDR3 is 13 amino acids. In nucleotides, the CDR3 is TGTGCCAGCAGGGGGACGGGGAAGAAGACCCAGTACTTC. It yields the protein CASRGTGKKTQYF. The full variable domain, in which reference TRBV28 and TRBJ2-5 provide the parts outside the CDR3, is DVKVTQSSRYLVKRTGEKVFLECVQDMDHENMFWYRQDPGLGLRLIYFSYDVKMKEKGDIPEGYSVSREKKERFSLILESASTNQTSMYLCASRGTGKKTQYFGPGTRLLVL.

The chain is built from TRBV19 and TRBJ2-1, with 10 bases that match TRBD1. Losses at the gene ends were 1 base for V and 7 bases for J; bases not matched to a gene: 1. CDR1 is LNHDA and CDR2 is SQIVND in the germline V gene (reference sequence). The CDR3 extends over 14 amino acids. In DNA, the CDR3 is TGTGCCAGTAGTATAGGGACAGGGGGGAATGAGCAGTTCTTC. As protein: CASSIGTGGNEQFF.

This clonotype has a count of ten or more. CDR3 coding DNA: TGTGCCAGCAGCTGGGACAGGGCCGGGGGGGAGCAGTACTTC. Translation gives CASSWDRAGGEQYF. The chain has TRBV7-2 and TRBJ2-7; 9 nucleotides line up with TRBD1. Germline assignment: CDR1 SGHTA and CDR2 FQGNSA. This CDR3 is 14 amino acids long. V trimming: 4 bases; J trimming: 7 bases; junction bases outside the gene matches: 8.

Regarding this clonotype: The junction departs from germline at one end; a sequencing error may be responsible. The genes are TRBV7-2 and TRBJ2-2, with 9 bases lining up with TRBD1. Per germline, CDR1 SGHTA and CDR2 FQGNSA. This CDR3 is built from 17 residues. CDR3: CASSSRLGTGNAGELFF. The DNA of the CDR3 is TGTGCCAGCAGTTCCCGGCTCGGGACAGGGAACGCCGGGGAGCTGTTTTTT.

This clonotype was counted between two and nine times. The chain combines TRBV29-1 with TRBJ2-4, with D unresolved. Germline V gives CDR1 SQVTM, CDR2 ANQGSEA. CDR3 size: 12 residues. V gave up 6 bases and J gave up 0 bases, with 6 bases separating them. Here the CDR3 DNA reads TGCAGCGTCCGAGTAGCCAAAAACATTCAGTACTTC. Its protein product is CSVRVAKNIQYF.

CDR3 region: CASSERLGPMGYGYTF. The CDR3 coding sequence is TGTGCCAGCAGTGAAAGGCTGGGGCCAATGGGCTATGGCTACACCTTC. The chain couples TRBV25-1 to TRBJ1-2, with D possibly matching TRBD1 (5 bases). The V and J ends lost 2 bases and 4 bases respectively, with 17 bases between them. The germline V gene encodes CDR1 MGHDK and CDR2 SYGVNS. The CDR3 loop spans 16 amino acids.

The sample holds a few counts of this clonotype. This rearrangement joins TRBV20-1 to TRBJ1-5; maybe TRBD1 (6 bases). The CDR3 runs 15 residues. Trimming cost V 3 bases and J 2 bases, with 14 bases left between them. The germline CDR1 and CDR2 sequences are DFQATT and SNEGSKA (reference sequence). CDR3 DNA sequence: TGCAGTGCTAGCGAGGGGGGTGAAGGCAATCAGCCCCAGCATTTT. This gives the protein CSASEGGEGNQPQHF.

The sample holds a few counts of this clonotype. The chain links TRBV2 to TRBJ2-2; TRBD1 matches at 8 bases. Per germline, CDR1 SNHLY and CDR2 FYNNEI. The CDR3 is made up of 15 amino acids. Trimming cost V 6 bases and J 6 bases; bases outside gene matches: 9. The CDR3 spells CASSTGQGRAGELFF. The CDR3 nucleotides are TGTGCCAGCAGCACTGGACAGGGTAGGGCCGGGGAGCTGTTTTTT.

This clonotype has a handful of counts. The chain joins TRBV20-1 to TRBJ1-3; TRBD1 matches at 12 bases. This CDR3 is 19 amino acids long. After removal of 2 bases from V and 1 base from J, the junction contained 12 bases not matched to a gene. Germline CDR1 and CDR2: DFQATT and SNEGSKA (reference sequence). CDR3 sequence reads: CSARFPPGQGAVSGNTIYF. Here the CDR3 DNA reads TGCAGTGCTAGATTTCCCCCGGGACAGGGGGCCGTGTCTGGAAACACCATATATTTT.

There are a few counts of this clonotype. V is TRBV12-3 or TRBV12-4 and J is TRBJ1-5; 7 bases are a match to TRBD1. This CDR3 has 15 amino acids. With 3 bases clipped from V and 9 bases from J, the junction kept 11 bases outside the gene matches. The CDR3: CASSFGDSLIRPQHF. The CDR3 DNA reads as TGTGCCAGCAGTTTCGGGGACAGTTTAATTCGGCCCCAGCATTTT.

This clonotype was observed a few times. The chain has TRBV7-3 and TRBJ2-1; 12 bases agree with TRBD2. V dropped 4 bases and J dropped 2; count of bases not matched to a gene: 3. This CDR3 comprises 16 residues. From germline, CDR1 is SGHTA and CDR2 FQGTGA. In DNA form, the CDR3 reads TGTGCCAGCAGCTCTGGACTAGCGGGAACCTACAATGAGCAGTTCTTC. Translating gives CASSSGLAGTYNEQFF.

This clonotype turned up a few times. The CDR3 here is CASSFSDRGEQYF. DNA for the CDR3: TGTGCCAGCAGTTTTTCCGACAGGGGCGAGCAGTACTTC. The chain recombines TRBV28 with TRBJ2-7; 8 bases are shared with TRBD1. Trimming cost V 3 bases and J 6 bases; bases outside gene matches: 4. CDR1 is MDHEN and CDR2 is SYDVKM in the germline V gene. The CDR3 spans 13 residues.

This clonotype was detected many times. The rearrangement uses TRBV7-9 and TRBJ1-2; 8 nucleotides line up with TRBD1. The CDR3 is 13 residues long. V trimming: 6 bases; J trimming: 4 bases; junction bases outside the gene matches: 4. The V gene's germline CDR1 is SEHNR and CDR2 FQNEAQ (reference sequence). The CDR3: CASSRDRTYGYTF. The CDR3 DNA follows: TGTGCCAGCAGTCGGGACAGGACCTATGGCTACACCTTC.

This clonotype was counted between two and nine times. The CDR3 DNA is TGTGCCAGCAGTACGGGACAGGGGATCGGAAAACTGTTTTTT. Protein sequence: CASSTGQGIGKLFF. The rearrangement links TRBV27 to TRBJ1-4, with 10 nucleotides matching TRBD1. Germline CDR1 and CDR2: MNHEY and SMNVEV (reference sequence). V trimming: 5 bases; J trimming: 10 bases; junction bases outside the gene matches: 7. CDR3 size: 14 residues. The full variable domain, in which reference TRBV27 and TRBJ1-4 provide the parts outside the CDR3, is EAQVTQNPRYLITVTGKKLTVTCSQNMNHEYMSWYRQDPGLGLRQIYYSMNVEVTDKGDVPEGYKVSRKEKRNFPLILESPSPNQTSLYFCASSTGQGIGKLFFGSGTQLSVL.

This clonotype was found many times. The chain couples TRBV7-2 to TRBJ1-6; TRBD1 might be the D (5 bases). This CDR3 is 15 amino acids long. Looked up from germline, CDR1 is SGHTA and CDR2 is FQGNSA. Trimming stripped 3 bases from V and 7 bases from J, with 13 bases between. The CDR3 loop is CASSLQGSGNSPLHF. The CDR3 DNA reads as TGTGCCAGCAGCTTGCAGGGATCGGGCAATTCACCCCTCCACTTT. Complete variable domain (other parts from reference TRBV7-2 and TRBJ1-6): GAGVSQSPSNKVTEKGKDVELRCDPISGHTALYWYRQSLGQGLEFLIYFQGNSAPDKSGLPSDRFSAERTGGSVSTLTIQRTQQEDSAVYLCASSLQGSGNSPLHFGNGTRLTVT.

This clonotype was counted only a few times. The CDR3 DNA follows: TGTGCCAGCAGCTGGGGGGAGAACACTGAAGCTTTCTTT. Its protein is CASSWGENTEAFF. The J gene is TRBJ1-1, the V gene TRBV7-3, with D perhaps matching TRBD1 (5 bases). The CDR3 totals 13 residues. V lost 4 bases and J 1 base, leaving 7 bases between the germline ends. Germline CDR1 is SGHTA and CDR2 is FQGTGA.

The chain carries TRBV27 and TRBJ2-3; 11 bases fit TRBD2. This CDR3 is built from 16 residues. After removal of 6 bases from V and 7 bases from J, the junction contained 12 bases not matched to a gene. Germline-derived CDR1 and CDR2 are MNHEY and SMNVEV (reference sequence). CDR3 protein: CASSPLTSGRRNTQYF. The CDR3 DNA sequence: TGTGCCAGCAGCCCACTTACTAGCGGGAGAAGAAATACGCAGTATTTT.

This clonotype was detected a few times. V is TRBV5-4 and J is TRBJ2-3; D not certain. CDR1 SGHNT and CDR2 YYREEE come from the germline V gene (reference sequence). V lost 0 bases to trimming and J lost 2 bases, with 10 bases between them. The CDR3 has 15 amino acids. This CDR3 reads CASSLVGRLTDTQYF. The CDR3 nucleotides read TGTGCCAGCAGCTTGGTAGGGCGCCTCACAGATACGCAGTATTTT.

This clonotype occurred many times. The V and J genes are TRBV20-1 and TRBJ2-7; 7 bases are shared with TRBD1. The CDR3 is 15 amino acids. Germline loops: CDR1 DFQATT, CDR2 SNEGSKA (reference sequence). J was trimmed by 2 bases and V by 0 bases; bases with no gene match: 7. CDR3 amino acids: CSARDNHRGAYEQYF. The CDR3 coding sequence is TGCAGTGCTAGAGATAACCACAGGGGAGCCTACGAGCAGTACTTC.

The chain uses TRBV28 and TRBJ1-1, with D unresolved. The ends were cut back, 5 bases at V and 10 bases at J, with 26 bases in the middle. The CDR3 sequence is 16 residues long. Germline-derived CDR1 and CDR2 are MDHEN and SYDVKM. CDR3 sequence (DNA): TGTGCCAGCAGTATTCCCTCGGCCCGCTCTGGTGCGGGAGCTTTCTTT. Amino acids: CASSIPSARSGAGAFF.

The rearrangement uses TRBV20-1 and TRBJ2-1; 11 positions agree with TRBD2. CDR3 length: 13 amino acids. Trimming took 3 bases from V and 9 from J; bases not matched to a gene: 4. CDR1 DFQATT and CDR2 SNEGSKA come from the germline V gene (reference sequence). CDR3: CSARTSGKGEQFF. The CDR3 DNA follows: TGCAGTGCTAGGACTAGCGGGAAAGGTGAGCAGTTCTTC.

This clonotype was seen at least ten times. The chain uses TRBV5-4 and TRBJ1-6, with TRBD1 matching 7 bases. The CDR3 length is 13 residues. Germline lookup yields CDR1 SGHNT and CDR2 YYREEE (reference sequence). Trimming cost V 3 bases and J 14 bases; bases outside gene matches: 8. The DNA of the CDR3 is TGTGCCAGCAGCTCGTGGGACAGCACTACCCTCCACTTT. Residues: CASSSWDSTTLHF. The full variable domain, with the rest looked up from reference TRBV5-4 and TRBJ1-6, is ETGVTQSPTHLIKTRGQQVTLRCSSQSGHNTVSWYQQALGQGPQFIFQYYREEENGRGNFPPRFSGLQFPNYSSELNVNALELDDSALYLCASSSWDSTTLHFGNGTRLTVT.